These 5 T cell receptor beta chains share one sample of origin, sequenced in a study of human thymus T cells. Profiled with immunoSEQ multiplex PCR; TCRdb holds only in-frame clones, not every one. This table has tens of thousands of clones, 94% appearing once. Sequencing input: blood. These receptors were taken from a boy under three years old with a congenital heart defect but otherwise immunologically healthy.

The genes are TRBV27 and TRBJ1-6; D call uncertain. The germline V and J ends were trimmed by 2 bases and 0 bases, with 14 bases remaining between them. Germline loops: CDR1 MNHEY, CDR2 SMNVEV (reference sequence). This CDR3 comprises 18 residues. CDR3 DNA: TGTGCCAGCAGTTTAATTGGCAGTCATACCTCCTATAATTCACCCCTCCACTTT. This sequence encodes CASSLIGSHTSYNSPLHF.

The rearrangement uses TRBV12-5 and TRBJ2-3; 8 nucleotides line up with TRBD1. This CDR3 comprises 14 residues. Per the germline V gene, CDR1 is LGHNT and CDR2 is FRNRAP. Trimming at V came to 6 bases and at J to 1 base, leaving 3 bases not matched to a gene. The CDR3 spells CASGDRVGTDTQYF. CDR3 in DNA: TGTGCTAGTGGGGACAGGGTCGGCACAGATACGCAGTATTTT. Supplemented by reference TRBV12-5 and TRBJ2-3, the full variable domain reads DARVTQTPRHKVTEMGQEVTMRCQPILGHNTVFWYRQTMMQGLELLAYFRNRAPLDDSGMPKDRFSAEMPDATLATLKIQPSEPRDSAVYFCASGDRVGTDTQYFGPGTRLTVL.

The J gene is TRBJ2-7, the V gene TRBV4-1; D may be TRBD2 (6 bases). V lost 4 bases to trimming and J lost 5 bases, with 21 bases between them. This CDR3 spans 16 amino acids. Germline values: CDR1 MGHRA, CDR2 YSYEKL. The CDR3 coding sequence is TGCGCCAGCAGCCCGACCAAGCTGTTCGGGAGCCACGAGCAGTACTTC. Amino acids: CASSPTKLFGSHEQYF.

The CDR3 spells CASIGAGGYGANVLTF. CDR3 bases: TGTGCCAGCATCGGGGCAGGGGGCTATGGGGCCAACGTCCTGACTTTC. This sequence joins TRBV28 and TRBJ2-6, with TRBD1 identical over 8 bases. Germline lookup yields CDR1 MDHEN and CDR2 SYDVKM. The CDR3 is 16 residues long. J gave up 3 bases and V 7 bases, and 8 bases lay outside the gene matches.

The chain recombines TRBV28 with TRBJ2-7; tentative D call: TRBD1 (5 bases). The V end lost 6 bases, the J end lost 1 base, and 16 bases lay between the germline ends. The CDR3 has 15 amino acids. The germline V gene has CDR1 MDHEN and CDR2 SYDVKM. CDR3 coding DNA: TGTGCCAGCAGCTCTCAGGGTTTTGGGTCCTACGAGCAGTACTTC. Translating it yields CASSSQGFGSYEQYF.